A selection of T cell receptor beta chains follows, all from one sample in a study of blood T cell repertoires in COVID-19. TCRdb keeps only in-frame clones here, not all; method: immunoSEQ multiplex PCR. This table has tens of thousands of clones, 60% to 85% appearing once. The sample consisted of peripheral blood. Receptor source: a human donor in a cohort sampled during active COVID-19. Each CDR3 is given with its conserved first and last residue. D genes are given only for firm matches. The size of a clone is reported for some rows only, either as once, few or many, or as a class for expanded clones.

J gene,D gene,clone size,V gene,CDR3 protein,CDR3 DNA
TRBJ1-2,TRBD1,-,TRBV19,CASSIGGQGNYGYTF,TGTGCCAGTAGTATTGGGGGACAGGGGAACTATGGCTACACCTTC
TRBJ1-1,-,once,TRBV6-4,CASSDFPGGPAFF,TGTGCCAGCAGTGACTTCCCCGGGGGGCCAGCTTTCTTT
TRBJ2-2,TRBD1,-,TRBV30,CAWSVVRDRGFRNTGELFF,TGTGCCTGGAGTGTAGTGAGGGACAGGGGTTTCAGGAACACCGGGGAGCTGTTTTTT
TRBJ1-1,TRBD1,-,TRBV19,CASNRGDRVTEAFF,TGTGCCAGTAACCGGGGGGACAGGGTTACTGAAGCTTTCTTT
TRBJ1-1,-,-,TRBV6-6,CASRMSGVVYEAFF,TGTGCCAGCCGTATGTCAGGGGTAGTATATGAAGCTTTCTTT
TRBJ2-1,TRBD2,-,TRBV7-9,CASWGTSGDNEQFF,TGTGCCAGCTGGGGGACTAGCGGCGACAATGAGCAGTTCTTC
TRBJ1-5,-,-,TRBV9,CASSPTGDSGQPQHF,TGTGCCAGCAGCCCTACTGGGGACTCGGGTCAGCCCCAGCATTTT
TRBJ1-1,TRBD1,-,TRBV2,CASSVEGADTEAFF,TGTGCCAGCAGTGTAGAGGGGGCGGACACTGAAGCTTTCTTT
TRBJ2-1,-,-,TRBV6-6,CASSYLGHAFF,TGTGCCAGCAGTTACTTGGGGCACGCTTTCTTC
TRBJ2-7,-,-,TRBV2,CASLPPGGSTYEQYF,TGTGCCAGCCTACCCCCGGGGGGCAGCACCTACGAGCAGTACTTC
TRBJ2-7,-,-,TRBV7-3,CASSSLGRIPYEQYF,TGTGCCAGCAGCTCTTTGGGGAGAATACCCTACGAGCAGTACTTC
TRBJ2-7,-,-,TRBV21-1,CASSPRGRVNEQYF,TGTGCCAGCAGCCCCAGGGGGCGCGTAAACGAGCAGTACTTC
TRBJ1-2,-,-,TRBV18,CASSPGLGGRNYGYTF,TGTGCCAGCTCACCAGGACTGGGGGGGCGAAACTATGGCTACACCTTC
TRBJ1-4,-,-,TRBV28,CASRTGPVNEKLFF,TGTGCCAGCAGGACAGGCCCCGTTAATGAAAAACTGTTTTTT
TRBJ2-2,-,-,TRBV13,CASSPQGGETGELFF,TGTGCCAGCAGCCCTCAAGGGGGGGAGACCGGGGAGCTGTTTTTT
TRBJ2-7,TRBD2,-,TRBV13,CASSLGLKGLAYEQYF,TGTGCCAGCAGCTTAGGCCTAAAGGGACTAGCCTACGAGCAGTACTTC
TRBJ2-7,TRBD1,few,TRBV7-9,CASSLTGDYEQYF,TGTGCCAGCAGCTTAACAGGGGACTACGAGCAGTACTTC
TRBJ1-5,-,-,TRBV4-3,CASSQGTHSNQPQHF,TGCGCCAGCAGCCAAGGCACTCATAGCAATCAGCCCCAGCATTTT
TRBJ2-1,TRBD2,-,TRBV24-1,CATSDPLGTSGRSREQFF,TGTGCCACCAGTGACCCCCTGGGGACTAGCGGGAGGAGTCGTGAGCAGTTCTTC
TRBJ1-5,TRBD1,-,TRBV6-1,CASSDPDRSFRPQHF,TGTGCCAGCAGTGACCCGGACAGGAGCTTTCGGCCCCAGCATTTT
TRBJ1-2,-,once,TRBV24-1,CATSEGDYYGYTF,TGTGCCACCAGTGAAGGGGATTATTATGGCTACACCTTC
TRBJ1-5,TRBD1,-,TRBV6-1,CASSERQGAQPQHF,TGTGCCAGCAGTGAGAGACAGGGGGCTCAGCCCCAGCATTTT
TRBJ1-1,TRBD1,few,TRBV7-3,CASSRQGAGEAFF,TGTGCCAGCAGCCGTCAGGGGGCCGGTGAAGCTTTCTTT
TRBJ1-6,-,once,TRBV10-3,CAISEDRSPLHF,TGTGCCATCAGTGAGGACAGATCACCCCTCCACTTT
TRBJ2-5,TRBD2,-,TRBV7-2,CASSLGSGGLQETQYF,TGTGCCAGCAGCTTAGGGAGCGGGGGGCTTCAAGAGACCCAGTACTTC
TRBJ2-5,TRBD1,-,TRBV7-2,CASSSFPTGVETQYF,TGTGCCAGCAGCTCGTTCCCGACAGGGGTGGAGACCCAGTACTTC
TRBJ1-1,-,-,TRBV7-9,CASSLSGIGTEAFF,TGTGCCAGCAGCTTGTCGGGGATCGGCACTGAAGCTTTCTTT
TRBJ2-1,-,-,TRBV4-1,CASSPRYAHEQFF,TGCGCCAGCAGCCCGCGATACGCCCATGAGCAGTTCTTC
TRBJ1-1,-,few,TRBV30,CAWRSGAWAFF,TGTGCCTGGCGCTCGGGTGCGTGGGCTTTCTTT
TRBJ1-2,-,-,TRBV27,CASRTVNYGYTF,TGTGCCAGCAGGACAGTAAACTATGGCTACACCTTC
TRBJ1-4,-,once,TRBV10-3,CATFDEIDEKLFF,TGTGCCACCTTCGATGAGATAGATGAAAAACTGTTTTTT